The text below deals with one TCR beta chain. As yet, its antigen is unknown. Some clones are missing from TCRdb's copy, which holds only in-frame ones; the method was immunoSEQ multiplex PCR. The sample yields some 56,000 clones, about 90% seen once. Time point noted: baseline, week 1 (first vaccination visit). Treatment specified: pre-vaccination baseline after standard-of-care therapy. These data belong to a study of a mutant IDH1 vaccine in newly diagnosed glioma. Study-level information: Treatment recipients were approximately 60% male and about 40% female, and their mean age was around 40 years. Study observations and caveats: Of all patients, around 94% showed vaccine-induced immune responses.

The specimen comprised PBMCs, sampled from a glioma patient treated with radiotherapy, temozolomide or both. The clonotype originates from a man in his fifties or sixties with glioma.

The CDR3 protein is CASSFGAQPQHF. As DNA, the CDR3 is TGTGCCAGCAGCTTCGGGGCTCAGCCCCAGCATTTT. The chain links TRBV5-6 to TRBJ1-5; the D gene is possibly TRBD1 (5 bases). The germline V and J ends were trimmed by 2 bases and 6 bases, with 6 bases remaining between them. The CDR3 has 12 amino acids. Germline V CDR1 and CDR2: SGHDT, YYEEEE.